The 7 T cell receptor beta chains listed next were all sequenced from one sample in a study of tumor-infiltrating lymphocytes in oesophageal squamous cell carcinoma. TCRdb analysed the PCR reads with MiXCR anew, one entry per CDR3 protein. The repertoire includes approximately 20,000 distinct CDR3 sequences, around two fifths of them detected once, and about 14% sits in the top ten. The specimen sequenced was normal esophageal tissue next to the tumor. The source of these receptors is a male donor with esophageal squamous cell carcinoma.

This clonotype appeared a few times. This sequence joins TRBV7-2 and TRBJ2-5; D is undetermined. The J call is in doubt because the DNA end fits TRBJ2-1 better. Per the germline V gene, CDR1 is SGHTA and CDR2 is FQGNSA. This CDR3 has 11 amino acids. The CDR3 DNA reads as TGTGCCAGCAGCTTACGGCATGAGCAGTTCTTC. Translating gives CASSLRHEQFF.

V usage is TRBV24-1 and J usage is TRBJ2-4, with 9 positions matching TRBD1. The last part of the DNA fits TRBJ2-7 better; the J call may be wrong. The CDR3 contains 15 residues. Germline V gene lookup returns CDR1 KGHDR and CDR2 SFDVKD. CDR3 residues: CATSDPHRGLDEQYF. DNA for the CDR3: TGTGCCACCAGTGATCCCCACAGGGGGCTGGACGAGCAGTACTTC.

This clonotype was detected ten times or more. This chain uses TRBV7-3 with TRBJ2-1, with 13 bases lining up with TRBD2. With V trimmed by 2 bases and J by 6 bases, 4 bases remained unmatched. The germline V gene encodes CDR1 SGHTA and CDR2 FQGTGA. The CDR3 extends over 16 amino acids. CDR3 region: CASSLSWTSGGNEQFF. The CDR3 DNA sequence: TGTGCCAGCAGCTTATCCTGGACTAGCGGGGGCAATGAGCAGTTCTTC.

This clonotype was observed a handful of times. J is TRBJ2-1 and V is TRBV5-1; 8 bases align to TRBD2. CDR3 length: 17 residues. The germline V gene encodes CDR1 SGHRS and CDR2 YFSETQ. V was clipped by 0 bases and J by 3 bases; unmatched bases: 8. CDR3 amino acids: CASSLGGAGGHYNEQFF. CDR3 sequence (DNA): TGCGCCAGCAGCTTGGGAGGGGCGGGAGGCCACTACAATGAGCAGTTCTTC.

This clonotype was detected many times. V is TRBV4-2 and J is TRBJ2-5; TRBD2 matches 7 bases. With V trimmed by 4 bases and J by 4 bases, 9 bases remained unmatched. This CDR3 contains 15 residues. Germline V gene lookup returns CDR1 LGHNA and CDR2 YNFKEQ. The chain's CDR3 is CASSPPGLERETQYF. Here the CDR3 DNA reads TGTGCCAGCAGCCCTCCAGGACTAGAGAGAGAGACCCAGTACTTC.

CDR3 sequence reads: CASSYRRNTEAFF. CDR3 in DNA: TGTGCCAGCAGCTATCGACGGAACACTGAAGCTTTCTTT. The chain joins TRBV7-9 to TRBJ1-1, with D unresolved. This CDR3 is built from 13 residues. The germline gives CDR1 SEHNR, CDR2 FQNEAQ (reference sequence). V was shortened by 4 bases and J by 1 base, with 7 bases between the two germline ends. The full variable domain, in which reference TRBV7-9 and TRBJ1-1 provide the parts outside the CDR3, is DTGVSQNPRHKITKRGQNVTFRCDPISEHNRLYWYRQTLGQGPEFLTYFQNEAQLEKSRLLSDRFSAERPKGSFSTLEIQRTEQGDSAMYLCASSYRRNTEAFFGQGTRLTVV.

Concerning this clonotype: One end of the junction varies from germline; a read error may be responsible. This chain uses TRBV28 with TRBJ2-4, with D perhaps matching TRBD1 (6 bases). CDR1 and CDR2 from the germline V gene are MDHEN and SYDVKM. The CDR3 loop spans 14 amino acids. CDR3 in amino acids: CASSQNRVFYEQYF. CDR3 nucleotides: TGTGCCAGCAGTCAAAACAGGGTATTCTACGAGCAGTACTTT.